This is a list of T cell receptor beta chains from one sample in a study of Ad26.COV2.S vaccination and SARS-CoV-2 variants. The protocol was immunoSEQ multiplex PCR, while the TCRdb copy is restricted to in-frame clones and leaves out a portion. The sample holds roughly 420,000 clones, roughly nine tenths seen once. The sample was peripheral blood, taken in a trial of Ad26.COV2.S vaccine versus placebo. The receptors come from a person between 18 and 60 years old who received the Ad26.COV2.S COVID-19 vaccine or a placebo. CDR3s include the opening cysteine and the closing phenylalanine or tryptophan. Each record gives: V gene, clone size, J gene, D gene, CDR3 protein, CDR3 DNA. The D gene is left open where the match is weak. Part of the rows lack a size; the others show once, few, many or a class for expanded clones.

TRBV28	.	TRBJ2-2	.	CASPSRLREKPGELFF	TGTGCCAGCCCCTCCCGTTTGAGGGAGAAGCCCGGGGAGCTGTTTTTT
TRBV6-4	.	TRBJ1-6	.	CAPCGPRNSPLHF	TGTGCCCCCTGTGGCCCCCGTAATTCACCCCTCCACTTT
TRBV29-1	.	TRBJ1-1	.	CSAKTLLMNTEAFF	TGCAGCGCCAAGACCCTCTTAATGAACACTGAAGCTTTCTTT
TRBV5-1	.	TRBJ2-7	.	CASSLGKGGSYEQYF	TGCGCCAGCAGCTTGGGGAAGGGGGGCTCCTACGAGCAGTACTTC
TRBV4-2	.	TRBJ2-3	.	CASSQDLGSMVLDTQYF	TGTGCCAGCAGCCAAGATTTGGGCAGTATGGTCTTAGATACGCAGTATTTT
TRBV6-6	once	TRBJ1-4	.	CASSYSQDITNEKLFF	TGTGCCAGCAGTTATTCACAGGACATAACTAATGAAAAACTGTTTTTT
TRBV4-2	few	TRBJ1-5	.	CASSQVGVVPVLQPQHF	TGTGCCAGCAGCCAAGTAGGGGTGGTGCCAGTGTTGCAGCCCCAGCATTTT
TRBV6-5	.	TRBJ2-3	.	CASSYSHLNTDTQYF	TGTGCCAGCAGTTACAGCCACCTAAACACAGATACGCAGTATTTT
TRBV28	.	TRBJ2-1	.	CASSEGPESYNEQFF	TGTGCCAGCAGCGAGGGCCCGGAGTCCTACAATGAGCAGTTCTTC
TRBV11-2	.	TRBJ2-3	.	CASSSGWGPTDTQYF	TGTGCCAGCAGCTCCGGTTGGGGTCCCACAGATACGCAGTATTTT
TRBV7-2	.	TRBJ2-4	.	CASSLGLTGRDIQYF	TGTGCCAGCAGCTTAGGTTTAACAGGCCGGGACATTCAGTACTTC
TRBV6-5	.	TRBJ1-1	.	CASSLQLFTEAFF	TGTGCCAGCAGCCTACAGCTGTTCACTGAAGCTTTCTTT
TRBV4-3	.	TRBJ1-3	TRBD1	CASSPSPQGGSGNTIYF	TGCGCCAGCAGCCCCTCTCCCCAGGGGGGCTCTGGAAACACCATATATTTT
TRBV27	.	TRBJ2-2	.	CASSLFRAGELFF	TGTGCCAGCAGTTTATTCAGGGCTGGGGAGCTGTTTTTT
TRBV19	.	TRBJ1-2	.	CASSILGANGYTF	TGTGCCAGTAGTATATTAGGAGCTAACGGCTACACCTTC
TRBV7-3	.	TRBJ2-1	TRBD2	CASSLRPGLAGGEQFF	TGTGCCAGCAGCTTAAGGCCGGGACTAGCGGGAGGTGAGCAGTTCTTC
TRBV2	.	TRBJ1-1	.	CASSGPVFTEAFF	TGTGCCAGCAGTGGACCGGTTTTCACTGAAGCTTTCTTT
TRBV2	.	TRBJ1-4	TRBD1	CASRDRERGWSEKLFF	TGTGCCAGCAGAGACAGGGAGAGGGGTTGGAGTGAAAAACTGTTTTTT
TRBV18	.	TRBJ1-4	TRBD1	CASSPLGPGGNEKLFF	TGTGCCAGCTCACCATTAGGCCCAGGGGGTAATGAAAAACTGTTTTTT
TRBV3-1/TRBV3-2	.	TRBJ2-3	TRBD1	CASRSRGDTQYF	TGTGCCAGCAGGAGCAGGGGGGATACGCAGTATTTT
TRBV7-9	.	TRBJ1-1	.	CASNQAFRGLSLFGTEAFF	TGTGCCAGCAACCAGGCTTTCAGGGGTCTCTCACTCTTCGGTACTGAAGCTTTCTTT
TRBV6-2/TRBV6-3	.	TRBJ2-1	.	CASSYVPTWPSYNEQFF	TGTGCCAGCAGTTACGTCCCTACCTGGCCCTCCTACAATGAGCAGTTCTTC
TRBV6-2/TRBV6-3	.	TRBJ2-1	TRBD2	CASSYPQLAGNNEQFF	TGTGCCAGCAGTTACCCCCAATTAGCGGGAAACAATGAGCAGTTCTTC
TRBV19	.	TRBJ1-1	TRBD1	CASMGRGAFF	TGTGCCAGTATGGGCAGGGGGGCTTTCTTT
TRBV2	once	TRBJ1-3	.	CASSEYPGSGGNTIYF	TGTGCCAGCAGTGAATACCCAGGGAGCGGTGGAAACACCATATATTTT
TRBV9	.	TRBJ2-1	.	CASSWGSSYSNEQFF	TGTGCCAGCTCCTGGGGTTCCAGCTACAGCAATGAGCAGTTCTTC
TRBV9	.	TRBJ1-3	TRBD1	CASSKHRGLGNTIYF	TGTGCCAGCAGCAAACACAGGGGGCTTGGAAACACCATATATTTT
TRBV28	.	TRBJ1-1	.	CASRHLLTEAFF	TGTGCCAGCAGACATCTCTTGACTGAAGCTTTCTTT
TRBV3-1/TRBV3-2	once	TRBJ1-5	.	CASSQDGPGRNQPQHF	TGTGCCAGCAGCCAAGACGGGCCAGGAAGGAATCAGCCCCAGCATTTT
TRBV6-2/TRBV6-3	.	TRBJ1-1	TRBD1	CASSSRAPGQGLENTEAFF	TGTGCCAGCAGTTCCCGCGCACCGGGACAGGGGTTGGAGAACACTGAAGCTTTCTTT
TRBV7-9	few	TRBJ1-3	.	CASSSRVVGNTIYF	TGTGCCAGCAGCTCCAGGGTAGTTGGAAACACCATATATTTT
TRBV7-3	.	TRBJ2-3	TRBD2	CATRTSGDTDTQYF	TGTGCCACCCGGACTAGCGGGGACACAGATACGCAGTATTTT
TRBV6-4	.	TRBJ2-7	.	CASSDSSAETYEQYF	TGTGCCAGCAGTGACTCGTCTGCGGAGACCTACGAGCAGTACTTC
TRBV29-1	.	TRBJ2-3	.	CSYGRTDTQYF	TGCAGCTATGGTAGGACAGATACGCAGTATTTT
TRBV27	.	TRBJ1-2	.	CASKSRTDGYGYTF	TGTGCCAGCAAATCGCGGACAGACGGCTATGGCTACACCTTC
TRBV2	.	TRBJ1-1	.	CASSDRGRSAFF	TGTGCCAGCAGTGATCGGGGTCGGTCGGCTTTCTTT
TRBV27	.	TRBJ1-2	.	CASSLTGLGYTF	TGTGCCAGCAGTTTAACCGGGTTAGGCTACACCTTC
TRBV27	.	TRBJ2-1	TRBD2	CASSSRTSGRWVF	TGTGCCAGCTCTTCCAGGACTAGCGGGCGTTGGGTCTTC
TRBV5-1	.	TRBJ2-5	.	CASSREPDRQETQYF	TGCGCCAGCAGCCGAGAACCGGACAGACAAGAGACCCAGTACTTC
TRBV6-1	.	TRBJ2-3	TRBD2	CASSEALSGGGSRTDTQYF	TGTGCCAGCAGTGAAGCGCTAAGCGGGGGGGGTTCTCGCACAGATACGCAGTATTTT
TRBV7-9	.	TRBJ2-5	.	CASSLTLTRSIETQYF	TGTGCCAGCAGCTTGACCCTTACCAGGTCCATTGAGACCCAGTACTTC
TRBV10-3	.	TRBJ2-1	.	CAISDPPTRNEQFF	TGTGCCATCAGTGACCCTCCGACAAGAAATGAGCAGTTCTTC
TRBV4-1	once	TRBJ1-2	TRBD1	CASSLSTGQGRYGYTF	TGCGCCAGCAGCCTATCCACGGGACAGGGTCGCTATGGCTACACCTTC
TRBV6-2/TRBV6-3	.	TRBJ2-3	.	CASSPWGSRKITDTQYF	TGTGCCAGCAGTCCCTGGGGGTCTAGGAAGATCACAGATACGCAGTATTTT
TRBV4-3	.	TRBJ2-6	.	CASSRSDWPGANVLTF	TGCGCCAGCAGCCGGTCGGACTGGCCCGGGGCCAACGTCCTGACTTTC
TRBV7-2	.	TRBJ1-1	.	CASSLLNPGSNTEAFF	TGTGCCAGCAGCTTATTAAACCCCGGTTCGAACACTGAAGCTTTCTTT
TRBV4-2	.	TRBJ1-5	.	CASNAAGGSNQPQHF	TGTGCCAGCAACGCGGCGGGGGGTAGCAATCAGCCCCAGCATTTT
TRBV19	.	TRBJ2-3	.	CASSIGREYGTDTQYF	TGTGCCAGTAGTATAGGTCGGGAGTACGGCACAGATACGCAGTATTTT
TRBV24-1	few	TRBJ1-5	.	CATSVVRGDSNQPQHF	TGTGCCACCAGTGTGGTAAGAGGAGATAGCAATCAGCCCCAGCATTTT
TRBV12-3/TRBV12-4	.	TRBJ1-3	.	CASSFNSGNTIYF	TGTGCCAGCAGTTTCAACTCTGGAAACACCATATATTTT
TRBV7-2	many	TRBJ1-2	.	CASSLAWTGYTF	TGTGCCAGCAGCTTAGCGTGGACGGGCTACACCTTC
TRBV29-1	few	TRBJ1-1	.	CSVSPGRYTEAFF	TGCAGCGTATCCCCGGGACGGTACACTGAAGCTTTCTTT
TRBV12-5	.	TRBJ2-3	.	CASGSLPDGGGSTDTQYF	TGTGCTAGTGGTTCACTCCCGGACGGAGGGGGATCCACAGATACGCAGTATTTT
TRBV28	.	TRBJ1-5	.	CASSSTVGVGDQPQHF	TGTGCCAGCAGTTCGACGGTGGGGGTGGGGGACCAGCCCCAGCATTTT
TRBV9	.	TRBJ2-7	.	CASSSGSYEQYF	TGTGCCAGCAGCTCGGGCTCCTACGAGCAGTACTTC
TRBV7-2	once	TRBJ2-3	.	CASSSRGRDSLVWDTQYF	TGTGCCAGCAGCTCCCGCGGGCGGGACAGTCTAGTTTGGGATACGCAGTATTTT
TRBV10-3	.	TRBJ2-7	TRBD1	CAISPGTEIYEQYF	TGTGCCATCAGCCCCGGGACAGAGATCTACGAGCAGTACTTC
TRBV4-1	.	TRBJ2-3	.	CASSQFPPTATNTDTQYF	TGCGCCAGCAGCCAATTCCCCCCTACAGCGACAAACACAGATACGCAGTATTTT
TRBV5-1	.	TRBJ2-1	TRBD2	CASSWLAGAIDNEQFF	TGCGCCAGCAGCTGGCTAGCGGGAGCCATCGACAATGAGCAGTTCTTC
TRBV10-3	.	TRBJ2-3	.	CAISRSSTDTQYF	TGTGCCATCAGCCGATCGAGCACAGATACGCAGTATTTT